One and the same sample provided the 3 T cell receptor beta chains below, sequenced in a study of shared clonotypes between healthy human individuals. Repertoires were generated with immunoSEQ multiplex PCR, while TCRdb's copy carries only in-frame clones and drops some. The table shows about 2.4 million clones, with over 85% occurring only once. Sequences were obtained from naive CD4+ T cells from PBMCs. Subset indicated: CD45RA+ positively selected. The receptors were gathered from a man aged 18-30 years in good health. Some clones in this sample may be carry-over from other donors' samples.

V and J are TRBV11-2 and TRBJ1-4; D not resolved. V dropped 5 bases and J dropped 5 bases, with 12 bases sitting between them. Germline-derived CDR1 and CDR2 are SGHAT and FQNNGV. The CDR3 is 14 amino acids. The DNA for the CDR3 is TGTGCCAGCAGCCTCCCTGGCGGAAATGAAAAACTGTTTTTT. This sequence encodes CASSLPGGNEKLFF. Full variable domain (rest looked up from reference TRBV11-2 and TRBJ1-4): EAGVAQSPRYKIIEKRQSVAFWCNPISGHATLYWYQQILGQGPKLLIQFQNNGVVDDSQLPKDRFSAERLKGVDSTLKIQPAKLEDSAVYLCASSLPGGNEKLFFGSGTQLSVL.

To note about this clone: Other DNA sequences from this sample encode an identical CDR3 as well. The chain is built from TRBV9 and TRBJ2-7; 13 nucleotides align to TRBD2. CDR1 and CDR2 (germline): SGDLS, YYNGEE. Trimming at V came to 4 bases and at J to 3 bases, leaving 4 bases not matched to a gene. The CDR3 has 15 amino acids. CDR3: CASSPGTSGIYEQYF. CDR3 in DNA: TGTGCCAGCAGCCCGGGGACTAGCGGGATCTACGAGCAGTACTTC.

This clone was picked up one time. The chain joins TRBV13 to TRBJ2-3; D not certain. V lost 2 bases, J lost 2 bases, and 8 bases lay in between. This CDR3 contains 14 residues. Germline V gene lookup returns CDR1 PRHDT and CDR2 FYEKMQ (reference sequence). CDR3 DNA: TGTGCCAGCAGCTTAAGGATGGCCACAGATACGCAGTATTTT. Its protein product is CASSLRMATDTQYF.